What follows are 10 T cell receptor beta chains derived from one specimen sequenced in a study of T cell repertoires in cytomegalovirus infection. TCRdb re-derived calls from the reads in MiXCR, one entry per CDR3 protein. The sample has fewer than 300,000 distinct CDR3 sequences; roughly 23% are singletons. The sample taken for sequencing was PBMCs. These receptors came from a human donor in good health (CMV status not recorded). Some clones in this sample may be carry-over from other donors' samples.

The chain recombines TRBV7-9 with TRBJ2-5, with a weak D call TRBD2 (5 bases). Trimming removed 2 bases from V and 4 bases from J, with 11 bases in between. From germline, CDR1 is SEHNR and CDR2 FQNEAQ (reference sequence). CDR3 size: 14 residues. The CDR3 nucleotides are TGTGCCAGCAGCTTAAGCCGGGGTGTAGAGACCCAGTACTTC. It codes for CASSLSRGVETQYF.

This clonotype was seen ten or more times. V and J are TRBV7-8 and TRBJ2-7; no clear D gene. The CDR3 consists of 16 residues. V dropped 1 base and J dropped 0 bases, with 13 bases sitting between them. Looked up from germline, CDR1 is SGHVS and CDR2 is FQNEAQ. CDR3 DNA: TGTGCCAGCAGCTTAGGTGAGCCAGAGAGCTCCTACGAGCAGTACTTC. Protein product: CASSLGEPESSYEQYF.

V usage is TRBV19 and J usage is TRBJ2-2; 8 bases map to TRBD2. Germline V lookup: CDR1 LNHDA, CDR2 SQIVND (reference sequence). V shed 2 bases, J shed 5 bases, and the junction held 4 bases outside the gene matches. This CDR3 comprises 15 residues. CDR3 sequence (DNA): TGTGCCAGTAGTATAAATCAGCGGGGGACCGGGGAGCTGTTTTTT. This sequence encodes CASSINQRGTGELFF.

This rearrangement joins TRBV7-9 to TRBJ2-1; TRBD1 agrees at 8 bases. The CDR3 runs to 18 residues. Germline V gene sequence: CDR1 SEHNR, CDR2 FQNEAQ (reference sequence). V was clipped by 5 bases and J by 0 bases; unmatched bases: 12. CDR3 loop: CASSPTGAQSSSYNEQFF. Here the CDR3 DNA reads TGTGCCAGCAGCCCGACAGGGGCCCAATCGAGCTCCTACAATGAGCAGTTCTTC.

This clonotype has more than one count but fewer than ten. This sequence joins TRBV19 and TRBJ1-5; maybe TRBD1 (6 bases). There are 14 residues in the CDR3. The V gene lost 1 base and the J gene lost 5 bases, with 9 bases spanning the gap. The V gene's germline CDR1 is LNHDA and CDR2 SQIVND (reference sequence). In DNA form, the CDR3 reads TGTGCCAGTAGTATAGTAGCAGGGGATCAGCCCCAGCATTTT. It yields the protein CASSIVAGDQPQHF.

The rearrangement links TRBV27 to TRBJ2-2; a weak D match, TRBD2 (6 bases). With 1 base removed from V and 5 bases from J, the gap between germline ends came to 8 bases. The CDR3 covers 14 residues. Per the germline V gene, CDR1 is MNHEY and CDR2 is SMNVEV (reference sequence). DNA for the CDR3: TGTGCCAGCAGTTTATGGGGGGTTACCGGGGAGCTGTTTTTT. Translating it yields CASSLWGVTGELFF.

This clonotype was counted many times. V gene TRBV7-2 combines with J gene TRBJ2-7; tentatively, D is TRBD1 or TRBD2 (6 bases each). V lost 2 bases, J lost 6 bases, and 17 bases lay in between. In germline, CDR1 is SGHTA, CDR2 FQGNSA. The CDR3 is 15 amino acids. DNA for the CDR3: TGTGCCAGCAGCTTAAAAGGCCCGGGGGCCGGCGAGCAGTACTTC. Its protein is CASSLKGPGAGEQYF.

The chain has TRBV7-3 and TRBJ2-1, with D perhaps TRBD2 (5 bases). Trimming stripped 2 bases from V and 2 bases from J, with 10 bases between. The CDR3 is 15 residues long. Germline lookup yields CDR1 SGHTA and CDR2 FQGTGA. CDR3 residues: CASSLSGLPYNEQFF. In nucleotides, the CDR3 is TGTGCCAGCAGCTTATCGGGGTTACCCTACAATGAGCAGTTCTTC.

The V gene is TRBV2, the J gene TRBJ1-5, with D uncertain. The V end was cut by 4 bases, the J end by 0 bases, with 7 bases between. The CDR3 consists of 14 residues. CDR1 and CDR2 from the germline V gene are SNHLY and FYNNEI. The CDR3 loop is CASSVQHSNQPQHF. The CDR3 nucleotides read TGTGCCAGCAGTGTACAGCATAGCAATCAGCCCCAGCATTTT.

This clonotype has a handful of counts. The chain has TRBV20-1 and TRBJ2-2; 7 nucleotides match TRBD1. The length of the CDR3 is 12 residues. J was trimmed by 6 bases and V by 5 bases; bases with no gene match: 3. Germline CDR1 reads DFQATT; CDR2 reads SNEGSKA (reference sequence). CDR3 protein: CSAHGQAGELFF. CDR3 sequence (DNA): TGCAGTGCTCACGGACAGGCCGGGGAGCTGTTTTTT.